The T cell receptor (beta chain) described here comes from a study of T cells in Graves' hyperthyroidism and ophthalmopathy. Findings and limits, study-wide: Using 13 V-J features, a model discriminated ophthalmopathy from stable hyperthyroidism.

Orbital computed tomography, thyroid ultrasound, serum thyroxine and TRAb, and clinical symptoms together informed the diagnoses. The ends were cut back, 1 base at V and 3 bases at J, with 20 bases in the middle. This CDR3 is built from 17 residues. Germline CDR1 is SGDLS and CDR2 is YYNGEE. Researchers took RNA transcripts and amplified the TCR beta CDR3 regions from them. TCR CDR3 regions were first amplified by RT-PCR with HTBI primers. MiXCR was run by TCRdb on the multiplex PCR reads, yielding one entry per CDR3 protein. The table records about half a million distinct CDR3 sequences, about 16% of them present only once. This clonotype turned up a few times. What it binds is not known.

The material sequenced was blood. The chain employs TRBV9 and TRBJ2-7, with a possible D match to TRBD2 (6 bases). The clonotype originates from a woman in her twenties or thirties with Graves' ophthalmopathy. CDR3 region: CASSVSPGGGTRYEQYF. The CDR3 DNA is TGTGCCAGCAGCGTATCGCCTGGTGGGGGGACTCGCTACGAGCAGTACTTC. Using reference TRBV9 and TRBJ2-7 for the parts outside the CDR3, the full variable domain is DSGVTQTPKHLITATGQRVTLRCSPRSGDLSVYWYQQSLDQGLQFLIQYYNGEERAKGNILERFSAQQFPDLHSELNLSSLELGDSALYFCASSVSPGGGTRYEQYFGPGTRLTVT.